Listed here are 21 T cell receptor beta chains from one sample, sequenced in a study of blood T cell repertoires in COVID-19. Profiling relied on immunoSEQ multiplex PCR, and the TCRdb table lists in-frame clones only, not all of them. The data contain approximately 330,000 clones, about nine tenths of them singletons. Sample: peripheral blood. These TCRs come from a man under 40 with COVID-19, enrolled during active disease.

The chain links TRBV11-2 to TRBJ2-6; 10 positions match TRBD1. This CDR3 has 18 amino acids. Trimming removed 1 base from V and 4 bases from J; junction bases left unmatched: 7. The V gene's germline CDR1 is SGHAT and CDR2 FQNNGV. The DNA for the CDR3 is TGTGCCAGCAGCTTAGGTGACAGGGGGCTGCCAGGGGCCAACGTCCTGACTTTC. This encodes CASSLGDRGLPGANVLTF.

The V gene is TRBV19, the J gene TRBJ2-1; 9 bases line up with TRBD1. The germline V gene encodes CDR1 LNHDA and CDR2 SQIVND (reference sequence). The ends lost 5 bases at V and 7 bases at J; junction bases unmatched: 6. The CDR3 has 14 residues. CDR3 bases: TGTGCCAGTAGTTGGGACAGGGCGTTGAATGAGCAGTTCTTC. It encodes CASSWDRALNEQFF.

This clone has a handful of counts. The chain is built from TRBV27 and TRBJ1-1; 8 bases fit TRBD1. CDR3 size: 14 residues. J gave up 3 bases and V 2 bases, and 2 bases lay outside the gene matches. In germline, CDR1 is MNHEY, CDR2 SMNVEV (reference sequence). The CDR3 DNA reads TGTGCCAGCAGTTTAAACAGGGGGGACACTGAAGCTTTCTTT. It translates to CASSLNRGDTEAFF.

The chain recombines TRBV24-1 with TRBJ1-5; 10 nucleotides align to TRBD1. CDR1 and CDR2 from the germline V gene are KGHDR and SFDVKD. V trimming: 7 bases; J trimming: 2 bases; junction bases outside the gene matches: 1. The CDR3 covers 14 residues. This chain's CDR3 is CATRGTGGNQPQHF. CDR3 nucleotides: TGTGCCACCAGGGGGACAGGGGGCAATCAGCCCCAGCATTTT.

This chain uses TRBV4-3 with TRBJ2-6, with D possibly TRBD1 on 5 matching bases. Germline CDR1 LGHNA, CDR2 YSLEER. The CDR3 sequence is 15 residues long. V was trimmed by 2 bases and J by 2 bases, leaving 7 bases between them. CDR3 sequence: CASSQQGAGANVLTF. DNA for the CDR3: TGCGCCAGCAGCCAACAGGGCGCTGGGGCCAACGTCCTGACTTTC.

V is TRBV5-1 and J is TRBJ1-2; D not certain. Trimming pared 4 bases from V and 13 bases from J, leaving 26 bases between. CDR3 length: 15 amino acids. From germline, CDR1 is SGHRS and CDR2 YFSETQ. CDR3 loop: CASSLIGLLELLGTF. The CDR3 bases are TGCGCCAGCAGCCTGATCGGACTGTTGGAGCTATTAGGCACCTTC. The full variable domain, rest sourced from reference TRBV5-1 and TRBJ1-2, is KAGVTQTPRYLIKTRGQQVTLSCSPISGHRSVSWYQQTPGQGLQFLFEYFSETQRNKGNFPGRFSGRQFSNSRSEMNVSTLELGDSALYLCASSLIGLLELLGTFGSGTRLTVV.

This chain connects TRBV3-1 (or the pseudogene TRBV3-2) to TRBJ2-2; 7 nucleotides align to TRBD1. Germline V gene data show CDR1 as LGHDT and CDR2 as YNNKEL (reference sequence). Germline trimming cut 6 bases from V and 0 bases from J; bases unmatched to any gene: 1. This CDR3 has 14 amino acids. The CDR3 DNA reads as TGTGCCAGCAGGGGGACAGCGAACACCGGGGAGCTGTTTTTT. Encoded protein: CASRGTANTGELFF.

This chain links TRBV11-2 with TRBJ1-2, with D unclear. The germline V and J ends were trimmed by 0 bases and 3 bases, with 8 bases remaining between them. The CDR3 is 14 amino acids. CDR1 and CDR2 from the germline V gene are SGHAT and FQNNGV. This CDR3 reads CASSLDGSDYGYTF. CDR3 DNA sequence: TGTGCCAGCAGCTTAGACGGTTCGGACTATGGCTACACCTTC. The variable domain in full, completed from reference TRBV11-2 and TRBJ1-2, reads EAGVAQSPRYKIIEKRQSVAFWCNPISGHATLYWYQQILGQGPKLLIQFQNNGVVDDSQLPKDRFSAERLKGVDSTLKIQPAKLEDSAVYLCASSLDGSDYGYTFGSGTRLTVV.

The chain joins TRBV5-4 to TRBJ1-5; D gene ambiguous. Trimming took off 0 bases at V and 1 base at J, with 11 bases between the two ends. This CDR3 has 16 residues. CDR1 is SGHNT, CDR2 YYREEE, per germline (reference sequence). The CDR3 protein is CASSLGGPGSNQPQHF. CDR3 coding DNA: TGTGCCAGCAGCTTGGGAGGCCCCGGGAGCAATCAGCCCCAGCATTTT.

This chain connects TRBV7-9 to TRBJ2-3, with TRBD2 matching over 8 bases. Germline trimming cut 5 bases from V and 0 bases from J; bases unmatched to any gene: 4. This CDR3 region has 15 residues. Germline V gene lookup returns CDR1 SEHNR and CDR2 FQNEAQ (reference sequence). CDR3 sequence: CASSPRGGSTDTQYF. In DNA form, the CDR3 reads TGTGCCAGCAGCCCTCGCGGGGGGAGCACAGATACGCAGTATTTT.

The CDR3 loop reads CASSIETGGNTGELFF. The CDR3 nucleotides are TGTGCCAGTAGTATAGAGACAGGGGGGAACACCGGGGAGCTGTTTTTT. The V and J genes are TRBV19 and TRBJ2-2; 9 bases match TRBD1. The CDR3 covers 16 residues. CDR1 LNHDA and CDR2 SQIVND come from the germline V gene (reference sequence). V dropped 0 bases and J dropped 1; count of bases not matched to a gene: 0.

The V gene is TRBV5-1, the J gene TRBJ2-7; TRBD1 agrees at 11 bases. The V gene end was trimmed by 4 bases and the J gene end by 7 bases; junction bases not matched to a gene: 10. This CDR3 has 15 amino acids. Germline lookup yields CDR1 SGHRS and CDR2 YFSETQ. CDR3 sequence reads: CASSPFGQGAWEQYF. The CDR3 nucleotides are TGCGCCAGCAGCCCCTTCGGACAGGGGGCCTGGGAGCAGTACTTC. The full variable domain, rest sourced from reference TRBV5-1 and TRBJ2-7, is KAGVTQTPRYLIKTRGQQVTLSCSPISGHRSVSWYQQTPGQGLQFLFEYFSETQRNKGNFPGRFSGRQFSNSRSEMNVSTLELGDSALYLCASSPFGQGAWEQYFGPGTRLTVT.

This clone came up a few times. V is TRBV24-1 and J is TRBJ2-3, with 10 positions matching TRBD2. This CDR3 contains 16 residues. Germline values: CDR1 KGHDR, CDR2 SFDVKD. V shed 9 bases and J 5 bases; nucleotides not matched to a gene: 13. CDR3 DNA sequence: TGTGCCACCGCGAGCGGGGGGGCCGCCGTAGGAGATACGCAGTATTTT. It yields the protein CATASGGAAVGDTQYF.

This chain links TRBV7-2 with TRBJ1-2; unclear D gene. The V end was cut by 0 bases, the J end by 3 bases, with 11 bases between. The CDR3 contains 15 residues. Per germline, CDR1 SGHTA and CDR2 FQGNSA. The CDR3 sequence: CASSLAQSGDYGYTF. The CDR3 DNA reads TGTGCCAGCAGCTTAGCGCAGTCCGGGGACTATGGCTACACCTTC.

The chain has TRBV9 and TRBJ1-3, with 9 bases lining up with TRBD1. CDR1 SGDLS and CDR2 YYNGEE come from the germline V gene. V was pared by 0 bases and J by 3 bases, with 7 bases of the junction left unmatched. The CDR3 sequence is 17 residues long. CDR3 in DNA: TGTGCCAGCAGCGTAGTTGGAACAGGGGGCTATGGAAACACCATATATTTT. Amino acids: CASSVVGTGGYGNTIYF.

For the CDR3, the DNA is TGTGCCAGCAGCTCTTTTCCTAGCGGGAGGGCCTCTTACGAGCAGTACTTC. This translates into CASSSFPSGRASYEQYF. The chain combines TRBV28 with TRBJ2-7; 12 bases align to TRBD2. V trimming: 6 bases; J trimming: 4 bases; junction bases outside the gene matches: 13. The CDR3 totals 17 residues. Germline CDR1 and CDR2: MDHEN and SYDVKM.

The chain uses TRBV7-2 and TRBJ1-4; the D is unclear. The CDR3 runs to 15 residues. From germline, CDR1 is SGHTA and CDR2 FQGNSA. Trimming removed 5 bases at V and 0 bases at J, with 10 bases between. CDR3: CASSPGLATNEKLFF. CDR3 sequence (DNA): TGTGCCAGCAGCCCGGGGTTAGCAACTAATGAAAAACTGTTTTTT.

The J gene is TRBJ2-2, the V gene TRBV11-2; tentative D call: TRBD1 (6 bases). Germline V gene lookup returns CDR1 SGHAT and CDR2 FQNNGV. The CDR3 spans 17 residues. The germline V and J ends were trimmed by 1 base and 7 bases, with 19 bases remaining between them. The CDR3 protein is CASSLGLIQGRGGELFF. CDR3 nucleotides: TGTGCCAGCAGCTTAGGGTTAATACAGGGTCGCGGCGGGGAGCTGTTTTTT.

This sequence joins TRBV3-1 (or the pseudogene TRBV3-2) and TRBJ2-5, with D perhaps matching TRBD1 (5 bases). Germline lookup yields CDR1 LGHDT and CDR2 YNNKEL (reference sequence). The V gene lost 1 base and the J gene lost 10 bases, with 10 bases spanning the gap. This CDR3 contains 12 residues. CDR3 nucleotides: TGTGCCAGCAGCCAAGGAGACAGAGACCAGTACTTC. Amino acids: CASSQGDRDQYF.

The J gene is TRBJ1-4, the V gene TRBV28; 10 positions match TRBD1. The germline CDR1 and CDR2 sequences are MDHEN and SYDVKM. There are 15 residues in the CDR3. Trimming removed 4 bases from V and 2 bases from J; junction bases left unmatched: 1. The DNA of the CDR3 is TGTGCCAGCAGTTGGACAGGGGGGACTAATGAAAAACTGTTTTTT. Amino acid sequence: CASSWTGGTNEKLFF.

This clone appeared a single time. The chain joins TRBV5-4 to TRBJ1-4; 9 bases line up with TRBD1. Germline trimming cut 2 bases from V and 8 bases from J; bases unmatched to any gene: 4. The CDR3 covers 14 residues. The V gene's germline CDR1 is SGHNT and CDR2 YYREEE (reference sequence). The CDR3 here is CASSLQGAEEKLFF. DNA for the CDR3: TGTGCCAGCAGCTTACAGGGGGCCGAGGAAAAACTGTTTTTT.